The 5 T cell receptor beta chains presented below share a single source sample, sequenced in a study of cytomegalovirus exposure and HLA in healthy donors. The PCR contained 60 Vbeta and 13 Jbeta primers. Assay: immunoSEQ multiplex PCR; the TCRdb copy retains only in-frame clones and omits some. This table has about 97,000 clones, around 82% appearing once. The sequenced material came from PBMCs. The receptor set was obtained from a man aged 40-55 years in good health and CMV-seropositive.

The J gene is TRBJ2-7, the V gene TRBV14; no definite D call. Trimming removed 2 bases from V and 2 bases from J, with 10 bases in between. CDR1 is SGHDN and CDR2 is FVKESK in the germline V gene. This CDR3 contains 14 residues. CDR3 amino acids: CASSQNFDTYEQYF. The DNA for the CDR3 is TGTGCCAGCAGCCAAAACTTTGACACCTACGAGCAGTACTTC.

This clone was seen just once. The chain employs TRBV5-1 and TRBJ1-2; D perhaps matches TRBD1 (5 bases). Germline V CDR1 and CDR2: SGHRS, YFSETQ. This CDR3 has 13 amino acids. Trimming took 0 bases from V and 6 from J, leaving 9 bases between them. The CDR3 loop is CASSLAGTDGYTF. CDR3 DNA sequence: TGCGCCAGCAGCTTGGCTGGGACTGATGGCTACACCTTC.

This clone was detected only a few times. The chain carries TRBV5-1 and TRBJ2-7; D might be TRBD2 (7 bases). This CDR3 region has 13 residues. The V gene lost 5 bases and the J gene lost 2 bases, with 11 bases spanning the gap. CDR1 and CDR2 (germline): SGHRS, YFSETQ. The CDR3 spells CASRRGQAYEQYF. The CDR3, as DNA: TGCGCCAGCAGGCGGGGGCAGGCCTACGAGCAGTACTTC. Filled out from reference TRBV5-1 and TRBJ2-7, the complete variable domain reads KAGVTQTPRYLIKTRGQQVTLSCSPISGHRSVSWYQQTPGQGLQFLFEYFSETQRNKGNFPGRFSGRQFSNSRSEMNVSTLELGDSALYLCASRRGQAYEQYFGPGTRLTVT.

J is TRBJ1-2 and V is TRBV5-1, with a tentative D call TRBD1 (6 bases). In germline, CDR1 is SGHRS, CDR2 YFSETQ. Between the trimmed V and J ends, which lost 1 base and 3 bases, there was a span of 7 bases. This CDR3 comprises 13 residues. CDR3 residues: CASSLSGDYGYTF. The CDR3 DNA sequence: TGCGCCAGCAGCTTGTCAGGGGACTATGGCTACACCTTC.

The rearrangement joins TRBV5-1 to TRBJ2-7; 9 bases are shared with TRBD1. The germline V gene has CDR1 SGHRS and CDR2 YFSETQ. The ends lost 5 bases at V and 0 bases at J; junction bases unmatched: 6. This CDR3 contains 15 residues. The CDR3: CASSKQGALSYEQYF. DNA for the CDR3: TGCGCCAGCAGTAAACAGGGGGCCCTCTCCTACGAGCAGTACTTC.